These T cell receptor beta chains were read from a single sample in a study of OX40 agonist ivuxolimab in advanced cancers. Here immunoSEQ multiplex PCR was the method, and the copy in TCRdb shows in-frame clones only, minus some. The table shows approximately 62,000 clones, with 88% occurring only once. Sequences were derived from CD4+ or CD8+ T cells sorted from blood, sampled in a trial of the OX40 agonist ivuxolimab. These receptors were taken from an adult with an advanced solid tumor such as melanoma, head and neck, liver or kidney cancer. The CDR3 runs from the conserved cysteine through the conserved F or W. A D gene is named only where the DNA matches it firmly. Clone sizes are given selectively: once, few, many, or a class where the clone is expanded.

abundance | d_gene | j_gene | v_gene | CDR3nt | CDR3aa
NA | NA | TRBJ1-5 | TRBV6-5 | TGTGCCAGCACTACTAAGAAGGGGCGCAATCAGCCCCAGCATTTT | CASTTKKGRNQPQHF
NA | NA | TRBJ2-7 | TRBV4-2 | TGTGCCAGCAGCCTGGAGGTTCATAGCTCCTACGAGCAGTACTTC | CASSLEVHSSYEQYF
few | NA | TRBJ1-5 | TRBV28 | TGTGCCAGCAGAGCCAGCCCGAGTAAGCCCCAGCATTTT | CASRASPSKPQHF
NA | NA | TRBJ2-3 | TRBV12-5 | TGTGCTAGTGGTTTGGTATCAGGGTCTAGCACAGATACGCAGTATTTT | CASGLVSGSSTDTQYF
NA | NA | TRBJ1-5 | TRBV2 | TGTGCCAGCAGTGAAGCGTCCGCTCGGGGCTTTAGCAATCAGCCCCAGCATTTT | CASSEASARGFSNQPQHF
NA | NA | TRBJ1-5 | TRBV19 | TGTGCCAGTAGTCCTCGGGACGGATATAGCAATCAGCCCCAGCATTTT | CASSPRDGYSNQPQHF
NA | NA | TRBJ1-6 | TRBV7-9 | TGTGCCAGCCCAACCGGTCCAGGGATTTCACCCCTCCACTTT | CASPTGPGISPLHF
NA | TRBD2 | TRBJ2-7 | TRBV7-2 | TGTGCCAGCAGCATGACTAGCGGGAGTATCAACGAGCAGTACTTC | CASSMTSGSINEQYF
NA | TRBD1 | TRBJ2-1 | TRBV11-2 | TGTGCCAGCAGTCCCAGTGGGACAGGGGCCTACAATGAGCAGTTCTTC | CASSPSGTGAYNEQFF
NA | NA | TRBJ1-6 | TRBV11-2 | TGTGCCAGCAGCTTAGCGCCCGGGAAGGGCAATTCACCCCTCCACTTT | CASSLAPGKGNSPLHF
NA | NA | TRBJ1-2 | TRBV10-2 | TGCGCCAGCAGCGGCATCGATGGTGGCTACACCTTC | CASSGIDGGYTF
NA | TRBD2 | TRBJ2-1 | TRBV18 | TGTGCCAGCTCACCACTTCCTAGCGGAAGGGATGAGCAGTTCTTC | CASSPLPSGRDEQFF
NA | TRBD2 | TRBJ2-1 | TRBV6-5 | TGTGCCAGCAGTTACTCGCGGGGGGCCTACAATGAGCAGTTCTTC | CASSYSRGAYNEQFF
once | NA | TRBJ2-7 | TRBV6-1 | TGTGCCAGCAGTGACGACAGCTTCTACGAGCAGTACTTC | CASSDDSFYEQYF
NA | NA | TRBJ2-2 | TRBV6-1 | TGTGCCAGCGCCCGGGCCGGGGAGCTGTTTTTT | CASARAGELFF
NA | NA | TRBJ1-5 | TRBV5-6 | TGTGCCAGCAGCTCTAAGGACGGCAATCAGCCCCAGCATTTT | CASSSKDGNQPQHF